A single sample gave rise to the 13 T cell receptor beta chains below, sequenced in a study of T cell responses to AZD1222 COVID-19 vaccine. Using immunoSEQ multiplex PCR, the repertoire was profiled, and TCRdb retains in-frame clones only, with some absent. The sample lists more than 95,000 clones; roughly 87% were seen once. The specimen comprised peripheral blood, sampled 28 days after the second AZD1222 dose. The receptors were sampled from an adult who received the AZD1222 COVID-19 vaccine.

Notes on this clone: One junction end does not reproduce the germline sequence, and a read error may be involved. V and J are TRBV15 and TRBJ2-5; 9 bases map to TRBD1. The CDR3 is made up of 16 amino acids. CDR1 LNHNV and CDR2 YYDKDF come from the germline V gene (reference sequence). In nucleotides, the CDR3 is TGTGCCACCAGAAGAGGTCTACAGGGGGCCGAGGAGACCCAGTACTTC. This translates into CATRRGLQGAEETQYF.

The V gene is TRBV7-2, the J gene TRBJ2-5, with 7 bases that match TRBD2. The germline gives CDR1 SGHTA, CDR2 FQGNSA. The junction had 5 bases not matched to a gene; V was cut back by 2 bases and J by 5 bases. The CDR3 covers 14 residues. The CDR3 DNA is TGTGCCAGCAGCTTAACCGGGAGGTTTGAGACCCAGTACTTC. This gives the protein CASSLTGRFETQYF.

CDR3 residues: CASSPLGGGRVEQYF. CDR3 sequence (DNA): TGTGCCAGCAGCCCCCTGGGGGGGGGCCGGGTCGAGCAGTACTTC. V and J are TRBV14 and TRBJ2-7; maybe TRBD2 (7 bases). CDR1 SGHDN and CDR2 FVKESK come from the germline V gene. V lost 4 bases and J 6 bases, leaving 19 bases between the germline ends. CDR3 length: 15 amino acids.

The chain is built from TRBV10-2 and TRBJ2-7; unclear D gene. The CDR3 has 14 amino acids. With 3 bases removed from V and 0 bases from J, the gap between germline ends came to 9 bases. Germline assignment: CDR1 WSHSY and CDR2 SAAADI. The CDR3 loop reads CASSENTRSYEQYF. CDR3 DNA sequence: TGCGCCAGCAGTGAAAACACCCGCTCCTACGAGCAGTACTTC.

The genes are TRBV6-6 and TRBJ2-7, with D possibly called TRBD1 or TRBD2 (5 bases each). The CDR3 contains 13 residues. CDR1 is MNHNY and CDR2 is SVGAGI in the germline V gene (reference sequence). Trimming took off 5 bases at V and 0 bases at J, with 8 bases between the two ends. The CDR3 DNA sequence: TGTGCCAGCAGTCGGGACCGCTCCTACGAGCAGTACTTC. Its translation: CASSRDRSYEQYF.

The chain employs TRBV6-1 and TRBJ2-7; weak D call: TRBD1 (6 bases). CDR1 and CDR2 from the germline V gene are MNHNS and SASEGT. V lost 3 bases to trimming and J lost 2 bases, with 26 bases between them. The CDR3 extends over 19 amino acids. Here the CDR3 reads CASSDPHGRGTGAPYEQYF. The CDR3 nucleotides read TGTGCCAGCAGTGACCCCCATGGCAGGGGTACAGGAGCACCCTACGAGCAGTACTTC.

The table lists this clone with a few counts. The genes are TRBV6-5 and TRBJ2-1; tentatively, D is TRBD1 (6 bases). The CDR3 extends over 13 amino acids. Germline V gene sequence: CDR1 MNHEY, CDR2 SVGAGI. Trimming stripped 6 bases from V and 7 bases from J, with 13 bases between. The CDR3, as DNA: TGTGCCAGCAGAACCCCTAGGGGGAATGAGCAGTTCTTC. The encoded protein is CASRTPRGNEQFF.

The chain employs TRBV28 and TRBJ2-5; tentative D call: TRBD1 (6 bases). Germline V gene lookup returns CDR1 MDHEN and CDR2 SYDVKM. This CDR3 has 14 residues. V lost 5 bases and J 2 bases, leaving 12 bases between the germline ends. DNA for the CDR3: TGTGCCAGCAGTCCTGCCGACAGGCAAGAGACCCAGTACTTC. This translates into CASSPADRQETQYF.

This clone appeared a few times. CDR3 sequence (DNA): TGTGCCAGCAGCCACGGGACAGGGTACGAGCAGTACTTC. Translated, it gives CASSHGTGYEQYF. The rearrangement joins TRBV5-6 to TRBJ2-7; TRBD1 matches at 9 bases. CDR3 length: 13 amino acids. Germline CDR1 is SGHDT and CDR2 is YYEEEE. Trimming took 4 bases from V and 4 from J; bases not matched to a gene: 3.

This sequence joins TRBV12-3 or TRBV12-4 and TRBJ2-7; unclear D gene. The length of the CDR3 is 10 residues. V was clipped by 8 bases and J by 3 bases, with 5 bases between them. The CDR3: CASGDYEQYF. CDR3 DNA: TGTGCCAGCGGCGACTACGAGCAGTACTTC.

Only a few counts were recorded for this clone. The chain has TRBV27 and TRBJ2-1, with TRBD2 matching over 13 bases. This CDR3 contains 16 residues. J gave up 9 bases and V 5 bases, and 10 bases lay outside the gene matches. CDR1 and CDR2 from the germline V gene are MNHEY and SMNVEV (reference sequence). The CDR3 sequence: CASSIILAGGPSEQFF. CDR3 DNA sequence: TGTGCCAGCAGTATAATACTAGCGGGAGGGCCTAGTGAGCAGTTCTTC.

This chain links TRBV30 with TRBJ1-2; a possible D gene is TRBD1 (5 bases). In germline, CDR1 is GTSNPN, CDR2 SVGIG (reference sequence). Trimming left V 7 bases short and J 5 bases short, with 20 bases between. CDR3 size: 14 residues. The DNA of the CDR3 is TGTGCCTCGCACCCCCTCGGGGCGGGTTATGGCTACACCTTC. Protein sequence: CASHPLGAGYGYTF.

The rearrangement uses TRBV6-5 and TRBJ2-5; 7 bases agree with TRBD1. Germline assignment: CDR1 MNHEY and CDR2 SVGAGI. Unmatched junction bases numbered 12, after V lost 7 bases and J lost 4 bases. The CDR3 runs 15 residues. CDR3 amino acids: CASKGASSLRETQYF. For the CDR3, the DNA is TGTGCCAGCAAGGGGGCTAGCTCGCTGAGAGAGACCCAGTACTTC.